This T cell receptor (beta chain) derives from a study of blood T cell repertoires in COVID-19. Trimming removed 4 bases from V and 6 bases from J; junction bases left unmatched: 5. The germline V gene has CDR1 LNHNV and CDR2 YYDKDF (reference sequence). This CDR3 is built from 14 residues. TCRdb keeps only in-frame clones here, not all; method: immunoSEQ multiplex PCR. The sample holds over 250,000 clones, 80% to 90% seen once. The chain recombines TRBV15 with TRBJ2-7; 11 bases map to TRBD1. Sequencing was carried out using peripheral blood. The receptor's source is a woman aged 45-60 years with acute or convalescent COVID-19. CDR3 sequence reads: CATSKGQGVGEQYF. CDR3 bases: TGTGCCACCAGCAAGGGACAGGGGGTCGGCGAGCAGTACTTC.